Listed here are 16 T cell receptor beta chains from one sample, sequenced in a study of prognosis after radiotherapy for stage I lung cancer. From genomic DNA, TCR beta CDR3 was amplified by two-round multiplex PCR. For every TRBV and TRBJ gene, a specific primer was used in first-round PCR. TCRdb re-called the multiplex PCR reads with MiXCR, one entry per CDR3 protein. The table records around 20,000 distinct CDR3 sequences, less than 70% of them present only once. The source was PBMCs, collected before or after stereotactic body radiation therapy (not recorded which). These receptors all stem from a donor aged 50 or older with non-small cell lung cancer.

In this sample, this clonotype is medium-sized. V gene TRBV6-5 combines with J gene TRBJ1-6; D unresolved. The V gene's germline CDR1 is MNHEY and CDR2 SVGAGI. This CDR3 region has 15 residues. The ends were cut back, 6 bases at V and 0 bases at J, with 9 bases in the middle. CDR3 nucleotide sequence: TGTGCCAGCAGGACCGAACTCTCCTATAATTCACCCCTCCACTTT. Residues: CASRTELSYNSPLHF.

This clonotype came up many times. The chain uses TRBV5-1 and TRBJ2-5; 8 bases align to TRBD2. Trimming removed 1 base from V and 2 bases from J; junction bases left unmatched: 7. The CDR3 consists of 16 residues. From germline, CDR1 is SGHRS and CDR2 YFSETQ. The CDR3 DNA is TGCGCCAGCAGCTTGCTTGGTAGCGGGGCGCAAGAGACCCAGTACTTC. It specifies CASSLLGSGAQETQYF.

The chain has TRBV2 and TRBJ2-7, with TRBD2 as a possible D gene (5 bases). Germline V lookup: CDR1 SNHLY, CDR2 FYNNEI. There are 13 residues in the CDR3. Trimming left V 6 bases short and J 3 bases short, with 12 bases between. Here the CDR3 DNA reads TGTGCCAGCAGCCGGGATAGTCGCTACGAGCAGTACTTC. Protein: CASSRDSRYEQYF.

In regard to this clonotype: This is likely an artifact of a read error, given a far larger clone one base away. The chain employs TRBV7-9 and TRBJ2-5; possibly TRBD2 for D (6 bases). Germline assignment: CDR1 SEHNR and CDR2 FQNEAQ (reference sequence). The germline V and J ends were trimmed by 4 bases and 8 bases, with 14 bases remaining between them. This CDR3 contains 13 residues. The CDR3 sequence is CASSYPREDTQYF. CDR3 coding DNA: TGTGCCAGCAGCTACCCCAGGGAGGATACCCAGTACTTC.

This clonotype has a count of ten or more. The chain links TRBV9 to TRBJ2-2, with D unresolved. CDR1 is SGDLS, CDR2 YYNGEE, per germline. V was clipped by 7 bases and J by 7 bases, with 11 bases between them. The CDR3 consists of 12 residues. CDR3 residues: CASSSLGGELFF. The CDR3 DNA reads as TGTGCCAGCTCCTCCCTCGGCGGGGAGCTGTTTTTT. The variable domain in full, with the rest retrieved from reference TRBV9 and TRBJ2-2, is DSGVTQTPKHLITATGQRVTLRCSPRSGDLSVYWYQQSLDQGLQFLIQYYNGEERAKGNILERFSAQQFPDLHSELNLSSLELGDSALYFCASSSLGGELFFGEGSRLTVL.

This clonotype has at least ten counts. The genes are TRBV7-8 and TRBJ2-5, with D perhaps matching TRBD2 (5 bases). Between the trimmed V and J ends, which lost 5 bases and 3 bases, there was a span of 16 bases. The CDR3 is made up of 15 amino acids. The germline V gene has CDR1 SGHVS and CDR2 FQNEAQ. CDR3 nucleotides: TGTGCCAGCAGCCGAGGCAGAGCGGCAGAAGAGACCCAGTACTTC. It encodes CASSRGRAAEETQYF. Drawing the rest from reference TRBV7-8 and TRBJ2-5, the complete variable domain is GAGVSQSPRYKVAKRGQDVALRCDPISGHVSLFWYQQALGQGPEFLTYFQNEAQLDKSGLPSDRFFAERPEGSVSTLKIQRTQQEDSAVYLCASSRGRAAEETQYFGPGTRLLVL.

This clonotype was recorded at least ten times. V usage is TRBV20-1 and J usage is TRBJ2-3; 10 bases are a match to TRBD2. CDR1 DFQATT and CDR2 SNEGSKA come from the germline V gene (reference sequence). V was clipped by 2 bases and J by 5 bases; unmatched bases: 7. This CDR3 contains 15 residues. CDR3 sequence reads: CSARSSGRAKDTQYF. DNA of the CDR3: TGCAGTGCTAGATCTAGCGGGAGAGCAAAAGATACGCAGTATTTT.

As concerns this clonotype: A far larger clone is a single base away, which makes a read error likely. This chain uses TRBV5-5 with TRBJ2-2; weak D call: TRBD2 (6 bases). There are 15 residues in the CDR3. Germline assignment: CDR1 SGHKS and CDR2 YYEKEE (reference sequence). CDR3 protein: CVSSPGPGDTGELFF. The CDR3 DNA reads as TGTGTCAGCAGCCCCGGCCCGGGGGACACCGGGGAGCTGTTTTTT. Drawing the rest from reference TRBV5-5 and TRBJ2-2, the complete variable domain is DAGVTQSPTHLIKTRGQQVTLRCSPISGHKSVSWYQQVLGQGPQFIFQYYEKEERGRGNFPDRFSARQFPNYSSELNVNALLLGDSALYLCVSSPGPGDTGELFFGEGSRLTVL.

This clonotype was seen many times. J is TRBJ2-3 and V is TRBV28; D gene unclear. The CDR3 has 14 amino acids. Looked up from germline, CDR1 is MDHEN and CDR2 is SYDVKM. The ends were cut back, 4 bases at V and 2 bases at J, with 10 bases in the middle. The CDR3 spells CASSSSLNTDTQYF. The CDR3 DNA sequence: TGTGCCAGCAGTTCATCGCTTAACACAGATACGCAGTATTTT.

The chain employs TRBV6-5 and TRBJ2-2; D is perhaps TRBD1 or TRBD2 (5 bases each). CDR1 and CDR2 from the germline V gene are MNHEY and SVGAGI. Trimming removed 0 bases at V and 9 bases at J, with 23 bases between. This CDR3 has 18 amino acids. CDR3 bases: TGTGCCAGCAGTTACTCGGAATGGCGGTCACATGGGACCTGGGAGCTGTTTTTT. Translation: CASSYSEWRSHGTWELFF.

This clonotype is medium-sized by share. The rearrangement uses TRBV5-1 and TRBJ2-7; 9 bases match TRBD1. With V trimmed by 4 bases and J by 5 bases, 10 bases remained unmatched. Germline lookup yields CDR1 SGHRS and CDR2 YFSETQ. CDR3 length: 15 residues. The CDR3 is CASSTTGTGSHEQYF. DNA for the CDR3: TGCGCCAGCAGCACAACCGGGACAGGGTCCCACGAGCAGTACTTC.

This clonotype was seen repeatedly, ten times or more. V gene TRBV24-1 combines with J gene TRBJ2-3; no clear D. The CDR3 contains 13 residues. V was shortened by 9 bases and J by 0 bases, with 9 bases between the two germline ends. The germline V gene encodes CDR1 KGHDR and CDR2 SFDVKD. CDR3 sequence reads: CATGRTSTDTQYF. The CDR3 DNA follows: TGTGCCACCGGACGAACTAGCACAGATACGCAGTATTTT.

The chain is built from TRBV6-1 and TRBJ2-1, with D perhaps matching TRBD2 (6 bases). CDR1 is MNHNS and CDR2 is SASEGT in the germline V gene. CDR3 size: 14 residues. Trimming stripped 7 bases from V and 4 bases from J, with 14 bases between. CDR3 sequence reads: CASTTGVLYNEQFF. CDR3 DNA: TGTGCCAGCACTACGGGAGTTTTATACAATGAGCAGTTCTTC.

This clonotype was recorded at least ten times. The chain employs TRBV19 and TRBJ2-1, with no clear D. Deletions cut 0 bases from V and 3 bases from J, with 12 bases between. The CDR3 has 16 amino acids. Germline assignment: CDR1 LNHDA and CDR2 SQIVND (reference sequence). The chain's CDR3 is CASSIDPLFRYNEQFF. In DNA, the CDR3 is TGTGCCAGTAGTATAGATCCTTTATTCCGCTACAATGAGCAGTTCTTC.

This clonotype was seen repeatedly, ten times or more. This chain joins TRBV7-2 and TRBJ2-5; TRBD2 might be the D (5 bases). The V end lost 5 bases, the J end lost 5 bases, and 18 bases lay between the germline ends. This CDR3 is 15 amino acids long. Per the germline V gene, CDR1 is SGHTA and CDR2 is FQGNSA. CDR3 nucleotides: TGTGCCAGCAGCCTCCGGGGTGCCTCCGGGGAGACCCAGTACTTC. Its protein product is CASSLRGASGETQYF.

This clonotype was observed many times. The rearrangement uses TRBV7-3 and TRBJ2-1; 10 positions match TRBD2. The germline V gene has CDR1 SGHTA and CDR2 FQGTGA. The CDR3 runs to 15 residues. The junction had 7 bases not matched to a gene; V was cut back by 6 bases and J by 5 bases. This CDR3 is CASSQAGGPDNEQFF. The CDR3 nucleotides read TGTGCCAGCAGTCAAGCGGGAGGGCCTGACAATGAGCAGTTCTTC.